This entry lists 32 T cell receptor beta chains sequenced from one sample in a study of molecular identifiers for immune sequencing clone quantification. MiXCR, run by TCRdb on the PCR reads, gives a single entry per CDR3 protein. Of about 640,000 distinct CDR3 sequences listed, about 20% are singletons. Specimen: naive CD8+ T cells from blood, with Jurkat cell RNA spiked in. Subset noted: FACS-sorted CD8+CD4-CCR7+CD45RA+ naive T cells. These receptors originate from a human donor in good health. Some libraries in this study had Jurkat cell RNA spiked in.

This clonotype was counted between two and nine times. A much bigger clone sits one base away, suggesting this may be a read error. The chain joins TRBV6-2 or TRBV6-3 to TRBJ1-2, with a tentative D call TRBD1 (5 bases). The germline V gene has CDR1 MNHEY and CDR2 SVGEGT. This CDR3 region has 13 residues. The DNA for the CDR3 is TGTGCCGGCAGTGAAGGACATGAGCTTGGCTACACCTTC. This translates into CAGSEGHELGYTF.

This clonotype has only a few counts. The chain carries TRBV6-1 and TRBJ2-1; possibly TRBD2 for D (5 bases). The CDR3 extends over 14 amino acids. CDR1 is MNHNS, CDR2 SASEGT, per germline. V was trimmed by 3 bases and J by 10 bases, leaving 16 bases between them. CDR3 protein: CASSDPTRGREQFF. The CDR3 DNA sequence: TGTGCCAGCAGTGACCCTACCCGGGGAAGGGAGCAGTTCTTC.

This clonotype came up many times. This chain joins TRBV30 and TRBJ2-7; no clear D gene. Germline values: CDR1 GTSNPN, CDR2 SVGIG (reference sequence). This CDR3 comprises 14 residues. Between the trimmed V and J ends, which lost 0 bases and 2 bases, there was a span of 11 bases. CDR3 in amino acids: CAWSVLGMTYEQYF. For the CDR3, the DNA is TGTGCCTGGAGTGTACTTGGGATGACCTACGAGCAGTACTTC. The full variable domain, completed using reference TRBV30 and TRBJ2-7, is SQTIHQWPATLVQPVGSPLSLECTVEGTSNPNLYWYRQAAGRGLQLLFYSVGIGQISSEVPQNLSASRPQDRQFILSSKKLLLSDSGFYLCAWSVLGMTYEQYFGPGTRLTVT.

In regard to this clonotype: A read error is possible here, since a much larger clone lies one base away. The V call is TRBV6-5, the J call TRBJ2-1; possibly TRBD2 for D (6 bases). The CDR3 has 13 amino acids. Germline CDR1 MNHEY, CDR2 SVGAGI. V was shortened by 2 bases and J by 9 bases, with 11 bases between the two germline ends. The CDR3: CASSYPRGLEQFF. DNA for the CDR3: TGTGCCAGCAGTTACCCTCGGGGACTTGAGCAGTTCTTC.

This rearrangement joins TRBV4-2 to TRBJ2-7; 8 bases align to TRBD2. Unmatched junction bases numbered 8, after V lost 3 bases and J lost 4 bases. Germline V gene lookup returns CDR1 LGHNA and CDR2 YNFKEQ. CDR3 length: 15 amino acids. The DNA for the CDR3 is TGTGCCAGCAGCCAGGGGCGGGAGGTTCTGTACGAGCAGTACTTC. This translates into CASSQGREVLYEQYF.

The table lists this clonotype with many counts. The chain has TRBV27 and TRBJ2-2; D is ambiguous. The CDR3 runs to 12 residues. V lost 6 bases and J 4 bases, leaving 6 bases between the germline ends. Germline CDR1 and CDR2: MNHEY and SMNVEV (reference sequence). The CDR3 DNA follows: TGTGCCAGCAGCTTGGTCACCGGGGAGCTGTTTTTT. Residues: CASSLVTGELFF.

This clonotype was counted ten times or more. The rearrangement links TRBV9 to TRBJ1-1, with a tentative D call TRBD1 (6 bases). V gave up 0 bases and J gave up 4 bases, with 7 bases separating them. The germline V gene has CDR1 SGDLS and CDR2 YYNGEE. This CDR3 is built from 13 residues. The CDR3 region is CASSVAGATEAFF. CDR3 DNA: TGTGCCAGCAGCGTAGCAGGGGCCACTGAAGCTTTCTTT.

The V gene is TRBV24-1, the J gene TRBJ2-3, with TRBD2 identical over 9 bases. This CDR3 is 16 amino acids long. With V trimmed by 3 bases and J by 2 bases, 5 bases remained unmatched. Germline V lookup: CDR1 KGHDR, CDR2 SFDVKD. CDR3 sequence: CATSDPLAGDTDTQYF. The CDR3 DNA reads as TGTGCCACCAGTGATCCACTAGCGGGCGACACAGATACGCAGTATTTT.

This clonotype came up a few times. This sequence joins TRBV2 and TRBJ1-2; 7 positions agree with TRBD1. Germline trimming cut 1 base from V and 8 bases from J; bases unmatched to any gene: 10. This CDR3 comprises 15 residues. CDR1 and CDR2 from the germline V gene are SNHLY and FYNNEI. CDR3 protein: CASSEEGQSSLGYTF. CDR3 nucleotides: TGTGCCAGCAGTGAAGAGGGACAGTCCTCTTTGGGCTACACCTTC. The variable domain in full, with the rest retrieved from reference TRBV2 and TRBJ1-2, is EPEVTQTPSHQVTQMGQEVILRCVPISNHLYFYWYRQILGQKVEFLVSFYNNEISEKSEIFDDQFSVERPDGSNFTLKIRSTKLEDSAMYFCASSEEGQSSLGYTFGSGTRLTVV.

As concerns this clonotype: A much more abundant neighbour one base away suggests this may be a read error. The CDR3 DNA reads as TGCGCCAGCAGCCTAGATGACTCCACCGGGGAGCTGTTTTTT. It is translated as CASSLDDSTGELFF. J is TRBJ2-2 and V is TRBV4-3; D unresolved. Trimming stripped 4 bases from V and 4 bases from J, with 10 bases between. Germline V gives CDR1 LGHNA, CDR2 YSLEER. The CDR3 is 14 residues long.

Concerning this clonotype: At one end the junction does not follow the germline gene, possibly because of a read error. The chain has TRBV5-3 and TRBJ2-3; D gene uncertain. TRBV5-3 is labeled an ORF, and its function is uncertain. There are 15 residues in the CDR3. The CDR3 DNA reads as TGTGCCAGCAGCTTCTTCCTGACTAGCACAGATACGCAGTATTTT. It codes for CASSFFLTSTDTQYF.

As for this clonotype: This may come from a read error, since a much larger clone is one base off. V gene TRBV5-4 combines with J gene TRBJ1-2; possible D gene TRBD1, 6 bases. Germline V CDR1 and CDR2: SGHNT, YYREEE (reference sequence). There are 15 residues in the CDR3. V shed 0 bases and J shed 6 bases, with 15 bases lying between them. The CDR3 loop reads CASSLAGGVDHGYTF. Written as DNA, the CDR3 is TGTGCCAGCAGCTTGGCCGGGGGCGTTGACCATGGCTACACCTTC.

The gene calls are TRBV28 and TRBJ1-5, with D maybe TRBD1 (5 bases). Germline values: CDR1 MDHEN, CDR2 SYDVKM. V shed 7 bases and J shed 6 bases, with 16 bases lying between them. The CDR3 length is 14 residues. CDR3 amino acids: CASKSLMGPQPQHF. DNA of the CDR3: TGTGCCAGCAAAAGTCTCATGGGACCTCAGCCCCAGCATTTT.

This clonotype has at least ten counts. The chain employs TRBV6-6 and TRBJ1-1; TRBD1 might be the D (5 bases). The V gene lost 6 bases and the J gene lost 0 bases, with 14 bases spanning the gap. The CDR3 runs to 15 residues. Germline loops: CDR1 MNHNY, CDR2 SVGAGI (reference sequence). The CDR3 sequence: CASRTGGEMNTEAFF. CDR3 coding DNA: TGTGCCAGCAGGACCGGGGGAGAAATGAACACTGAAGCTTTCTTT.

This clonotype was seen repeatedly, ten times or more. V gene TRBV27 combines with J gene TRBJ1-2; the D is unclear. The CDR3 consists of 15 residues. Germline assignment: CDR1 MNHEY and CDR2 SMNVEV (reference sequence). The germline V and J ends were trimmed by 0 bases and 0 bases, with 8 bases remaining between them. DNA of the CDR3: TGTGCCAGCAGTTTATCAGTCAGCGCTAACTATGGCTACACCTTC. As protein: CASSLSVSANYGYTF.

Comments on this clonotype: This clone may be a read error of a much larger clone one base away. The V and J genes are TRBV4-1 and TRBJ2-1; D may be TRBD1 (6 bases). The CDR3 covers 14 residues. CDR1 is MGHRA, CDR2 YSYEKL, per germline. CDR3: CASSQEYRVNERFF. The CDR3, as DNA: TGCGCCAGCAGCCAAGAATACAGGGTAAATGAGCGGTTCTTC.

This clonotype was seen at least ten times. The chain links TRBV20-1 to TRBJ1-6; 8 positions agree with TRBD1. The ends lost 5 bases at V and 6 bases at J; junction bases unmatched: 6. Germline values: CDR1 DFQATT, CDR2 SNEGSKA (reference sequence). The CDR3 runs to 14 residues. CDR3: CSAQGAAGNSPLHF. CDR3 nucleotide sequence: TGCAGTGCTCAGGGGGCGGCTGGTAATTCACCCCTCCACTTT.

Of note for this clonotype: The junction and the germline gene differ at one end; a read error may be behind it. The CDR3, as DNA: TGTGCCAGCAGCTGGGGGACTTCGACAGGCTACAGTGAGCAGTTCTTC. Its translation is CASSWGTSTGYSEQFF. The V and J genes are TRBV11-2 and TRBJ2-1; D possibly matches TRBD1 or TRBD2 (6 bases each). Per germline, CDR1 SGHAT and CDR2 FQNNGV. The CDR3 totals 16 residues.

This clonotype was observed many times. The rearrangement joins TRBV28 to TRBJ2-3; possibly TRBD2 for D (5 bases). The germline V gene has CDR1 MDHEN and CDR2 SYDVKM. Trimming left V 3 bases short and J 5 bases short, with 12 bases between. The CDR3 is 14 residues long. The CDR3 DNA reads TGTGCCAGCAGTTTCTCGTCTCGGGGAGATACGCAGTATTTT. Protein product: CASSFSSRGDTQYF.

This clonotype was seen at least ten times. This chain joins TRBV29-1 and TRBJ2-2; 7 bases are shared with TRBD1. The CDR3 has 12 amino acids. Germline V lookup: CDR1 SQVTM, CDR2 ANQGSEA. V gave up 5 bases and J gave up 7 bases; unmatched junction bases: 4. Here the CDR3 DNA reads TGCAGCGTTAAACAGGGGTTCGGGGAGCTGTTTTTT. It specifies CSVKQGFGELFF.

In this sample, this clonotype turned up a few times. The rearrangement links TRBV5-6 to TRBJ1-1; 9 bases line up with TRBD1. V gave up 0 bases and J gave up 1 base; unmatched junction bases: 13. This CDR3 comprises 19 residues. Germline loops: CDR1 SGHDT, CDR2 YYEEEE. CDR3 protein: CASSLGGLTGGNSNTEAFF. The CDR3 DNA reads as TGTGCCAGCAGCTTGGGGGGCCTGACAGGGGGAAATTCGAACACTGAAGCTTTCTTT.

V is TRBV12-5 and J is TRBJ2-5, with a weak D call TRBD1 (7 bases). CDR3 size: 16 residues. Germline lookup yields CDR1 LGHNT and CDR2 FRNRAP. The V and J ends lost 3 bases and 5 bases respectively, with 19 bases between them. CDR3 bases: TGTGCTAGTGGTTTCTGGCCCCTGACAGGGAGGGAGACCCAGTACTTC. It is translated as CASGFWPLTGRETQYF.

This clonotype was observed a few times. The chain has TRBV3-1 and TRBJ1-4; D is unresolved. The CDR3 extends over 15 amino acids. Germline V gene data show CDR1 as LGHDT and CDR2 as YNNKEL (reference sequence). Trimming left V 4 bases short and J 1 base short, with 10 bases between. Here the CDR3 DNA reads TGTGCCAGCAGCCTGGAAAGCGAAACTAATGAAAAACTGTTTTTT. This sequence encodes CASSLESETNEKLFF. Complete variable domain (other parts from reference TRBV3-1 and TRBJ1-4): DTAVSQTPKYLVTQMGNDKSIKCEQNLGHDTMYWYKQDSKKFLKIMFSYNNKELIINETVPNRFSPKSPDKAHLNLHINSLELGDSAVYFCASSLESETNEKLFFGSGTQLSVL.

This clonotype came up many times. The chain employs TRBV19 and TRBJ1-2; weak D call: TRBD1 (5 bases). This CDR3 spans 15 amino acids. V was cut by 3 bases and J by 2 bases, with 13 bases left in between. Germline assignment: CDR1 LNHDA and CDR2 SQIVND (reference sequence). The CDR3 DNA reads TGTGCCAGTAGTATTGGGACCCGATCGAACTATGGCTACACCTTC. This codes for CASSIGTRSNYGYTF.

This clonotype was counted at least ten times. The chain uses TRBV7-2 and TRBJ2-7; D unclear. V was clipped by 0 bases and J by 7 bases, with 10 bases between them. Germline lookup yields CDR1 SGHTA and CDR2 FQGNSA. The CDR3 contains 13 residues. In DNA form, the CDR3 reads TGTGCCAGCAGCTTAGCGGCGGCCGGGGAGCAGTACTTC. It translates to CASSLAAAGEQYF.

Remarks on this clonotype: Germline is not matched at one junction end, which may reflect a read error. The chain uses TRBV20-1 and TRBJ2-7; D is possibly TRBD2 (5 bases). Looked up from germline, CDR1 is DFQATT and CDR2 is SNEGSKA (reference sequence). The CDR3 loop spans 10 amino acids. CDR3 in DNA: TGCAGTGCTAGAACGGAGGAGCGGTACTTC. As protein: CSARTEERYF.

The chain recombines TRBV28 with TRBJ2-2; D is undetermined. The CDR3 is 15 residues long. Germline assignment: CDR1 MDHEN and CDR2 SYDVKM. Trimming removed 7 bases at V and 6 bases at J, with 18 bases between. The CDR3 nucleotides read TGTGCCAGCACGGACCTCGACATGGTCCCCGGGGAGCTGTTTTTT. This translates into CASTDLDMVPGELFF. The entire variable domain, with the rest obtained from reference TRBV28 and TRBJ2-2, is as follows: DVKVTQSSRYLVKRTGEKVFLECVQDMDHENMFWYRQDPGLGLRLIYFSYDVKMKEKGDIPEGYSVSREKKERFSLILESASTNQTSMYLCASTDLDMVPGELFFGEGSRLTVL.

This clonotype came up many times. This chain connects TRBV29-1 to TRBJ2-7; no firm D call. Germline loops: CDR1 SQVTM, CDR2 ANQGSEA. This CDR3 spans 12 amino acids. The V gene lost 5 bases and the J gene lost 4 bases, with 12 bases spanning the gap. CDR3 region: CSVTESMYEQYF. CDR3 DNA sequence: TGCAGCGTTACCGAAAGTATGTACGAGCAGTACTTC.

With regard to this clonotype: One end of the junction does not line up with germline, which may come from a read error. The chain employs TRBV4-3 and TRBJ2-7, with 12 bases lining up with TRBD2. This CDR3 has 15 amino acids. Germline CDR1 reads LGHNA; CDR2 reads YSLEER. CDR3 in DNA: TGCGCCAGCAGCCAATCGACTAGCGGGGGTTACGAGCAGTGCTTC. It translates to CASSQSTSGGYEQCF.

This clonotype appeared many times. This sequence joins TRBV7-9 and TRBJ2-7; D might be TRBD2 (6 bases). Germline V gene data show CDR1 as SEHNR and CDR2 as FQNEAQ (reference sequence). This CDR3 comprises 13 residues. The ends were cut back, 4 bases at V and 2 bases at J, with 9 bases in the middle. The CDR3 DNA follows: TGTGCCAGCAGCTCGGGACTGACCTACGAGCAGTACTTC. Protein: CASSSGLTYEQYF.

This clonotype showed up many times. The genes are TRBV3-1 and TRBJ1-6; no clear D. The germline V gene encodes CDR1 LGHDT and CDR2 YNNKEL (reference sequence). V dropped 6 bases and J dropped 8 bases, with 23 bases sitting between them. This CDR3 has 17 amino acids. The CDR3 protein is CASSTSEVAIYDSPLHF. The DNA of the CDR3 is TGTGCCAGCAGTACCTCAGAGGTGGCAATATACGATTCACCCCTCCACTTT.

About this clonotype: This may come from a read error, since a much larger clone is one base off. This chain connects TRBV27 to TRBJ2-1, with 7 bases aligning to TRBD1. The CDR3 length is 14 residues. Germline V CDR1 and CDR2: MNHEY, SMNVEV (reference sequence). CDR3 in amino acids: CACSFEAGGNEQFF. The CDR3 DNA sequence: TGTGCCTGCAGTTTTGAGGCAGGGGGCAATGAGCAGTTCTTC.